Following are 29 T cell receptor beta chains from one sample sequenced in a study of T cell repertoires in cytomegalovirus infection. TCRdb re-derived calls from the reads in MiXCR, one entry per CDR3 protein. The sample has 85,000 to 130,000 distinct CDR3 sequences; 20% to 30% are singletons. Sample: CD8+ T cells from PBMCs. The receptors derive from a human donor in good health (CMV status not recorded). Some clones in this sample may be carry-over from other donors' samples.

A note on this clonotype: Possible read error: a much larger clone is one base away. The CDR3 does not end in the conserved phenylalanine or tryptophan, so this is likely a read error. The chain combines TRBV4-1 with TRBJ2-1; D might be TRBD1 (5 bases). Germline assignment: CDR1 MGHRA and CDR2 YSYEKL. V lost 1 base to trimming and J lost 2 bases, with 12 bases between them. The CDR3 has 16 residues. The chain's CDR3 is CASSQASGHPYNEQFS. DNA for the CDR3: TGCGCCAGCAGCCAAGCGTCAGGGCATCCCTACAATGAGCAGTTCTCC.

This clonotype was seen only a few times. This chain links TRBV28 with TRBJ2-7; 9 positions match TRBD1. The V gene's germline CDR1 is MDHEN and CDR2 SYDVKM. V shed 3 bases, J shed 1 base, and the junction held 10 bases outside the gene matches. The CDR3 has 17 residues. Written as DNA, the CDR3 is TGTGCCAGCAGTTTTACCGTAGACAGGGGGGGATCCTACGAGCAGTACTTC. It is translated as CASSFTVDRGGSYEQYF.

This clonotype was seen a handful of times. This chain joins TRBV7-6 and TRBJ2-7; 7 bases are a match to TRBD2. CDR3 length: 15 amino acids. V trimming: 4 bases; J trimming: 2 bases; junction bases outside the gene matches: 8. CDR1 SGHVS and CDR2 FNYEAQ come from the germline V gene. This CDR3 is CASSSMGGRPYEQYF. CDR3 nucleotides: TGTGCCAGCAGCTCCATGGGCGGGAGACCCTACGAGCAGTACTTC.

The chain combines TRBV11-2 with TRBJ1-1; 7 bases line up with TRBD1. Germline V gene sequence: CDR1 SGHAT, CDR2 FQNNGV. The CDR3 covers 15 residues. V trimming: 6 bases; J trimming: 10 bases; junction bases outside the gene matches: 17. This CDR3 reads CASRYDDRGLYTAFF. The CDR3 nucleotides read TGTGCCAGCAGATATGATGATAGGGGGCTCTACACAGCTTTCTTT.

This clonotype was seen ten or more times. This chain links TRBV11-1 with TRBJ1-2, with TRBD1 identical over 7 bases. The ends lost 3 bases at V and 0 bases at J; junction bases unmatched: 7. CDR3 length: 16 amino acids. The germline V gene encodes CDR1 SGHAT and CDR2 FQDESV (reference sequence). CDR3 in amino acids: CASSFYPGQTNYGYTF. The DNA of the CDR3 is TGTGCCAGCAGCTTTTACCCGGGACAGACTAACTATGGCTACACCTTC.

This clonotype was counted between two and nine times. The CDR3: CSASRRTRTQYF. DNA for the CDR3: TGCAGTGCTAGTCGACGCACAAGGACCCAGTACTTC. V and J are TRBV20-1 and TRBJ2-5; D not certain. The V gene lost 3 bases and the J gene lost 7 bases, with 12 bases spanning the gap. This CDR3 comprises 12 residues. CDR1 is DFQATT, CDR2 SNEGSKA, per germline (reference sequence).

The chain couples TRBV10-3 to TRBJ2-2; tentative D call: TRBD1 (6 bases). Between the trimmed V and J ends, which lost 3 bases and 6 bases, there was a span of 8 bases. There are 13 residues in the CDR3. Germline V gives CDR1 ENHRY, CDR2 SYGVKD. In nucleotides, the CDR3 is TGTGCCATCAGTGACTCAGGGGCCGGGGAGCTGTTTTTT. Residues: CAISDSGAGELFF.

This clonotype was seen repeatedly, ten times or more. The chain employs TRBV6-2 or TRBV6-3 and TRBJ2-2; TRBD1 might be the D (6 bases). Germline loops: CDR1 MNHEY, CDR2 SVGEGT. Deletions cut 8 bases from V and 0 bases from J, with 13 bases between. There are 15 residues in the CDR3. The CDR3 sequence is CASLFGQPNTGELFF. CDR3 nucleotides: TGTGCCAGCCTTTTTGGACAGCCGAACACCGGGGAGCTGTTTTTT.

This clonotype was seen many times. The CDR3 coding sequence is TGTGCCAGCAGCGCCTGGACAGGGGAAACCGGGGAGCTGTTTTTT. Its protein is CASSAWTGETGELFF. The rearrangement joins TRBV7-9 to TRBJ2-2; 9 bases align to TRBD1. The germline V gene encodes CDR1 SEHNR and CDR2 FQNEAQ (reference sequence). J lost 5 bases, V lost 5 bases, and 6 bases had no gene match. This CDR3 region has 15 residues. Full variable domain (outside the CDR3, taken from reference TRBV7-9 and TRBJ2-2): DTGVSQNPRHKITKRGQNVTFRCDPISEHNRLYWYRQTLGQGPEFLTYFQNEAQLEKSRLLSDRFSAERPKGSFSTLEIQRTEQGDSAMYLCASSAWTGETGELFFGEGSRLTVL.

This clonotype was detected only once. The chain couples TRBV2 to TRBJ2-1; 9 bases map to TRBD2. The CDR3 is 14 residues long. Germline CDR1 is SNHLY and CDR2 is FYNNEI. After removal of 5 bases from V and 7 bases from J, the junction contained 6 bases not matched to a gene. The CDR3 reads CASSIAGGRNEQFF. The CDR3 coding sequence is TGTGCCAGCAGTATTGCGGGGGGGCGGAATGAGCAGTTCTTC.

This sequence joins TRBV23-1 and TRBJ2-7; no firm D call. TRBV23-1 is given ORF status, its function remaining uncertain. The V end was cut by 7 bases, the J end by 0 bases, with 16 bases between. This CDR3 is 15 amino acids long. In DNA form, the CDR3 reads TGCGCCAGCACCGAAGCGCCCACCGTCTCCTACGAGCAGTACTTC. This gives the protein CASTEAPTVSYEQYF.

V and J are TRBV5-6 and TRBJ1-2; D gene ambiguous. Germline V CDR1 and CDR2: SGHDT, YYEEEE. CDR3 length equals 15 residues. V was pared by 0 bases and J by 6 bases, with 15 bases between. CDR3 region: CASSLGPLVGHGYTF. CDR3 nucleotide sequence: TGTGCCAGCAGCTTGGGACCTCTAGTAGGTCATGGCTACACCTTC.

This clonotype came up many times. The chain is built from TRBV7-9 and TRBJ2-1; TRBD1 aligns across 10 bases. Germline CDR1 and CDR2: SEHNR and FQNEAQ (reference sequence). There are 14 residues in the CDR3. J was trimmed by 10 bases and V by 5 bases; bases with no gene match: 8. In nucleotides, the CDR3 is TGTGCCAGCAGCCACGGGACAGGGGAGCACGAGCAGTTCTTC. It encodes CASSHGTGEHEQFF.

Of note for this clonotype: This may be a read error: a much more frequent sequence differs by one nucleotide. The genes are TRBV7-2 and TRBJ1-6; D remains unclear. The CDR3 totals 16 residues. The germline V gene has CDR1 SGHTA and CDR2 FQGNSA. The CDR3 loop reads CVSSLAPAHNNSPLHF. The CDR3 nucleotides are TGTGTCAGCAGCTTAGCCCCGGCACATAATAATTCACCCCTCCACTTT.

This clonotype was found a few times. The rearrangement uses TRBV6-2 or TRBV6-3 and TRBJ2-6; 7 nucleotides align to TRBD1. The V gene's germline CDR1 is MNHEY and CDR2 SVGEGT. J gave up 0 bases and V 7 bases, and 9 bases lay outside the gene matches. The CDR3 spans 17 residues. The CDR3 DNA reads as TGTGCCAGCAACGACAGGGCCTCATACTCTGGGGCCAACGTCCTGACTTTC. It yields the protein CASNDRASYSGANVLTF.

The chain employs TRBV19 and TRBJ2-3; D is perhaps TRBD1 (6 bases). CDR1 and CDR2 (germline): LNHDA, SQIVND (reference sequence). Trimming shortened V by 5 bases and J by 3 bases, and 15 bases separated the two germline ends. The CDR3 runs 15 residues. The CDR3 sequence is CASSAGELRTDTQYF. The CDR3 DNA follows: TGTGCCAGTAGTGCAGGGGAATTAAGGACAGATACGCAGTATTTT.

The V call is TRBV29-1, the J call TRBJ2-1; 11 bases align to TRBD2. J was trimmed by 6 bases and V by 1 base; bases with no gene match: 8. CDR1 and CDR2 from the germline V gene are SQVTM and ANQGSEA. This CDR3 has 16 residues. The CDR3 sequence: CSVEVPGLAALNEQFF. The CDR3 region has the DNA TGCAGCGTTGAAGTCCCGGGACTAGCGGCTCTCAATGAGCAGTTCTTC.

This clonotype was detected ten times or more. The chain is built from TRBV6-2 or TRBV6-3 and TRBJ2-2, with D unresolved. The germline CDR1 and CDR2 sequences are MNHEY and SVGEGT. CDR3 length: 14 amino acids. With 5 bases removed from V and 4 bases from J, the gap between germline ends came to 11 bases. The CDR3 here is CASSLVLPTGELFF. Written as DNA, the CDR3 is TGTGCCAGCAGTCTAGTCCTTCCCACCGGGGAGCTGTTTTTT.

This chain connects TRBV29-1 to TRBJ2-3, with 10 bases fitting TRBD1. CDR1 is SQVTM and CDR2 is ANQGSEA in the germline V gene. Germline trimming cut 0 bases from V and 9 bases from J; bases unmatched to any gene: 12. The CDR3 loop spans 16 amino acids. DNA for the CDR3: TGCAGCGTTGAAGATCCCGGACAGGGGGGGAGATGGACGCAGTATTTT. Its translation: CSVEDPGQGGRWTQYF.

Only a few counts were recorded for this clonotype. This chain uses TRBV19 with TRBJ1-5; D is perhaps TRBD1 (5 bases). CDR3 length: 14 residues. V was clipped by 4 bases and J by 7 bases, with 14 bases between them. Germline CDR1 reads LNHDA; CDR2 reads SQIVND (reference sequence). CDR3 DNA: TGTGCCAGTAGTACCGAAGGGGCTGGACAGCCCCAGCATTTT. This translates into CASSTEGAGQPQHF. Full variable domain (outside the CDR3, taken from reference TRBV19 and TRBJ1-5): DGGITQSPKYLFRKEGQNVTLSCEQNLNHDAMYWYRQDPGQGLRLIYYSQIVNDFQKGDIAEGYSVSREKKESFPLTVTSAQKNPTAFYLCASSTEGAGQPQHFGDGTRLSIL.

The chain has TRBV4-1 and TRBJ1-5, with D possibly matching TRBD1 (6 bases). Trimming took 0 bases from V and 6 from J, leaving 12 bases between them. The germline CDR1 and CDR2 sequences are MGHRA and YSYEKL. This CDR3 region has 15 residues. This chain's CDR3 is CASSQDGGGGQPQHF. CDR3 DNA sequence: TGCGCCAGCAGCCAAGATGGGGGAGGGGGTCAGCCCCAGCATTTT.

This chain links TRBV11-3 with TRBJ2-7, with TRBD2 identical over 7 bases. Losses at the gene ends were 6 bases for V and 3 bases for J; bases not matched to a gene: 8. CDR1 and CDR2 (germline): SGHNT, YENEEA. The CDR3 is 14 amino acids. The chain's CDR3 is CASRNLRESYEQYF. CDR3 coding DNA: TGTGCCAGCAGAAACTTGCGGGAGAGCTACGAGCAGTACTTC. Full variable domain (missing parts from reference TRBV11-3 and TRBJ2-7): EAGVVQSPRYKIIEKKQPVAFWCNPISGHNTLYWYLQNLGQGPELLIRYENEEAVDDSQLPKDRFSAERLKGVDSTLKIQPAELGDSAVYLCASRNLRESYEQYFGPGTRLTVT.

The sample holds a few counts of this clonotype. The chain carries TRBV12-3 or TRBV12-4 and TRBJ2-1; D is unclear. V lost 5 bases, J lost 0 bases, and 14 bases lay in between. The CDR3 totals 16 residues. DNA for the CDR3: TGTGCCAGCAGTATGGGTGGTTCGTCCTCCTACAATGAGCAGTTCTTC. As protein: CASSMGGSSSYNEQFF.

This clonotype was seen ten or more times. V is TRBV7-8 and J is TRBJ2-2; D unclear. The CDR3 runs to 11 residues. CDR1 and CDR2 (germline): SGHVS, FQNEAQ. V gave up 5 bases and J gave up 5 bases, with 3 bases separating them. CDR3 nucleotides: TGTGCCAGCAGCAAGACCGGGGAGCTGTTTTTT. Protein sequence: CASSKTGELFF.

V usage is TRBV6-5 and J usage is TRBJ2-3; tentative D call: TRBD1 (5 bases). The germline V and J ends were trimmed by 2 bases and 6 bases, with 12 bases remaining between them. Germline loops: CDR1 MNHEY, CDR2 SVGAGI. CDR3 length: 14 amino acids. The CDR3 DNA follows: TGTGCCAGCAGTTACACCGACAGCGCCGATACGCAGTATTTT. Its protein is CASSYTDSADTQYF.

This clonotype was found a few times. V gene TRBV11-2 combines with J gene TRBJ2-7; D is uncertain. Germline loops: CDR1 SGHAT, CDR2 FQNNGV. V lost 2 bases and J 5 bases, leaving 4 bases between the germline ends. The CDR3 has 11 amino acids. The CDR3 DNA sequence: TGTGCCAGCAGCTTATCCAACGAGCAGTACTTC. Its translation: CASSLSNEQYF.

CDR3 region: CASSSPLEGYEQYF. In DNA form, the CDR3 reads TGTGCCAGCAGCTCCCCCCTAGAGGGGTACGAGCAGTACTTC. The gene calls are TRBV7-9 and TRBJ2-7; TRBD1 or TRBD2 may be the D gene (5 bases each). Germline V gene data show CDR1 as SEHNR and CDR2 as FQNEAQ (reference sequence). V gave up 4 bases and J gave up 4 bases, with 14 bases separating them. The CDR3 sequence is 14 residues long.

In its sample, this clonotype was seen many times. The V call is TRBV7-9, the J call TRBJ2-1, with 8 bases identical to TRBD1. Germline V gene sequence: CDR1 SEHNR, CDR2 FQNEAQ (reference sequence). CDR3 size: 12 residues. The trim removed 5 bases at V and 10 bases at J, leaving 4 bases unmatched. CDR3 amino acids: CASSIQGGEQFF. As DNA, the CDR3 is TGTGCCAGCAGCATACAGGGGGGAGAGCAGTTCTTC. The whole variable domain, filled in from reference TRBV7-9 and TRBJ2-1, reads DTGVSQNPRHKITKRGQNVTFRCDPISEHNRLYWYRQTLGQGPEFLTYFQNEAQLEKSRLLSDRFSAERPKGSFSTLEIQRTEQGDSAMYLCASSIQGGEQFFGPGTRLTVL.

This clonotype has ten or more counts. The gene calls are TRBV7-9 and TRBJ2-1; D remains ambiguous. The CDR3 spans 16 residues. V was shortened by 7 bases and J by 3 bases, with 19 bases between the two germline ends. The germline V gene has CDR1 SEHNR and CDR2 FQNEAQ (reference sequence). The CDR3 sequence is CASNEVAGDLYNEQFF. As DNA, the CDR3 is TGTGCCAGCAACGAGGTGGCAGGTGATCTCTACAATGAGCAGTTCTTC.